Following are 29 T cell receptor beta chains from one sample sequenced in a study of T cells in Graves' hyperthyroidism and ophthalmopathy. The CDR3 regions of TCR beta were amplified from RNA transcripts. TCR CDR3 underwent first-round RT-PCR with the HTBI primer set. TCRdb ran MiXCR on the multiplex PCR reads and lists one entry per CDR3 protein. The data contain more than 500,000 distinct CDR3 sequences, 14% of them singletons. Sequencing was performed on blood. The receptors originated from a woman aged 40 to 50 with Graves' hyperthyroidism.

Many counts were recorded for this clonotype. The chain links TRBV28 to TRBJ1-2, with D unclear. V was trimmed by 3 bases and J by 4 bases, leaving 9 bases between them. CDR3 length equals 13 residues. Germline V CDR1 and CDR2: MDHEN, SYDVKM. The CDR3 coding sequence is TGTGCCAGCAGTTTCACGGAGGTCTATGGCTACACCTTC. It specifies CASSFTEVYGYTF.

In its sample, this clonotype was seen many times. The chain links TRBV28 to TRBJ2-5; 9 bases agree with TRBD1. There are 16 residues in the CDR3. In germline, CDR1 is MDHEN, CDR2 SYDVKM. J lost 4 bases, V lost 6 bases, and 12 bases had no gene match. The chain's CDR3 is CASRFEQGAPGETQYF. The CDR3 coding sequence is TGTGCCAGCAGGTTCGAACAGGGGGCGCCGGGAGAGACCCAGTACTTC.

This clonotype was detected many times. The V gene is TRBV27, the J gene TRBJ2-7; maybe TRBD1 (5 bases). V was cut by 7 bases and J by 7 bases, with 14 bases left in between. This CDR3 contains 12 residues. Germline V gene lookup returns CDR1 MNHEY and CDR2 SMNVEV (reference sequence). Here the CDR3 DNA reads TGTGCCAGCAAGTACAGGTTGGGTGAGCAGTACTTC. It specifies CASKYRLGEQYF.

The CDR3 spells CSAPEGGARNQPQHF. The CDR3 DNA is TGCAGTGCCCCTGAGGGGGGGGCCCGCAATCAGCCCCAGCATTTT. The chain employs TRBV20-1 and TRBJ1-5; tentative D call: TRBD1 (6 bases). There are 15 residues in the CDR3. The V gene's germline CDR1 is DFQATT and CDR2 SNEGSKA (reference sequence). Trimming stripped 6 bases from V and 2 bases from J, with 17 bases between.

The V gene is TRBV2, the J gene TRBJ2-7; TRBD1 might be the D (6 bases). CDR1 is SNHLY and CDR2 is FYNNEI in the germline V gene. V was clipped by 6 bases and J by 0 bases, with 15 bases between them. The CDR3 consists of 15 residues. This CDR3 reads CASSGTTGSSYEQYF. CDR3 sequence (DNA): TGTGCCAGCAGCGGTACTACAGGGAGCTCCTACGAGCAGTACTTC.

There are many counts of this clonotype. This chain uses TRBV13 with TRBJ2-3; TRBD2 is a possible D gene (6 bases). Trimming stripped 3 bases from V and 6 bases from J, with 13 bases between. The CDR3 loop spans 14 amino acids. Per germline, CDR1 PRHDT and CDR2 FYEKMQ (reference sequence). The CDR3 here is CASSFSGGEDTQYF. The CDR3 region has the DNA TGTGCCAGCAGCTTTAGCGGAGGGGAGGATACGCAGTATTTT.

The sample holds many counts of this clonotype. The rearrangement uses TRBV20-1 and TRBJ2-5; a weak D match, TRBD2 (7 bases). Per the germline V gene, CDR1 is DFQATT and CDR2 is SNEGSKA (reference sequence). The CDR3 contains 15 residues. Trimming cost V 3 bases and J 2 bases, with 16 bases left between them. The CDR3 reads CSASPSRGGQETQYF. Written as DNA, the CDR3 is TGCAGTGCTAGCCCGTCTAGGGGGGGGCAAGAGACCCAGTACTTC.

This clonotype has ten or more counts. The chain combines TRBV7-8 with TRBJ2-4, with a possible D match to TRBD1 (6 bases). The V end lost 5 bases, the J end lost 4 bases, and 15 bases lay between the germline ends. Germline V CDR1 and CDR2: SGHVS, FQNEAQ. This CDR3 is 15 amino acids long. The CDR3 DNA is TGTGCCAGCAGCCCCCCGGGGCAGGGGAAAAACATTCAGTACTTC. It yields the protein CASSPPGQGKNIQYF.

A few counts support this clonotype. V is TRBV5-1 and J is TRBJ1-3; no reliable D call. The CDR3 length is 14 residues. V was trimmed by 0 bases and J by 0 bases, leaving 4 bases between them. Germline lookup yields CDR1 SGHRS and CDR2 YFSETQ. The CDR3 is CASSLGYSGNTIYF. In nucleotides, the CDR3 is TGCGCCAGCAGCTTGGGATACTCTGGAAACACCATATATTTT.

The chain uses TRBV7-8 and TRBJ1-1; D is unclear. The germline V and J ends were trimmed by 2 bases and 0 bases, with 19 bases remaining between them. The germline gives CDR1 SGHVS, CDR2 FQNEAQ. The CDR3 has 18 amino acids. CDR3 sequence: CASSLSQAAGNLNTEAFF. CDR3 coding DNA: TGTGCCAGCAGCTTAAGTCAGGCCGCCGGAAATTTGAACACTGAAGCTTTCTTT.

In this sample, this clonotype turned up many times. The CDR3 sequence: CASSLEEQDFKRAFF. The CDR3 region has the DNA TGCGCCAGCAGCTTAGAGGAACAGGACTTTAAGCGAGCTTTCTTT. The chain uses TRBV5-1 and TRBJ1-1; D might be TRBD1 (5 bases). The V and J ends lost 2 bases and 10 bases respectively, with 21 bases between them. The CDR3 sequence is 15 residues long. CDR1 is SGHRS and CDR2 is YFSETQ in the germline V gene.

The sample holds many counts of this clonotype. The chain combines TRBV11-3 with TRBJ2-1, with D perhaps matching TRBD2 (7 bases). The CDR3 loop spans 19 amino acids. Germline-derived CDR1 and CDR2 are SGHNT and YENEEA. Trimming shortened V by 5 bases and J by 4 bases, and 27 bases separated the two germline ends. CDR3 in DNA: TGTGCCAGCAGCAATTCGGGGGGCTCGGCCCAAGGACTATACAATGAGCAGTTCTTC. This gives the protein CASSNSGGSAQGLYNEQFF.

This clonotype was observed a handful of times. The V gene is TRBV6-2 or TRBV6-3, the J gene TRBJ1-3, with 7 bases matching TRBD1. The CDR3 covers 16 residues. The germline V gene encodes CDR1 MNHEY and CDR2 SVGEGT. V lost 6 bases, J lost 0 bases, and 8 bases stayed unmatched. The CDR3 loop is CASSARGTDSGNTIYF. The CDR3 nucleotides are TGTGCCAGCAGCGCAAGGGGGACAGACTCTGGAAACACCATATATTTT.

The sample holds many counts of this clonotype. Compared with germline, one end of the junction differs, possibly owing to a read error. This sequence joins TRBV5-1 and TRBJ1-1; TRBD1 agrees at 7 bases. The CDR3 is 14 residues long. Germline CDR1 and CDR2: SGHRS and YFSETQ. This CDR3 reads CASSLGTANTEAFF. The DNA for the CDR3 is TGTGCCAGCAGTTTAGGGACAGCGAACACTGAAGCTTTCTTT.

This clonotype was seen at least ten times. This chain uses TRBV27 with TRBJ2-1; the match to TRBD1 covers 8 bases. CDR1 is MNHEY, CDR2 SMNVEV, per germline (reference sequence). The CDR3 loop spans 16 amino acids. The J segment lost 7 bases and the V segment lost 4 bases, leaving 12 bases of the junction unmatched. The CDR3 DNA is TGTGCCAGCAGTTGGGTCGCCGGGACAGGTGTTAATGAGCAGTTCTTC. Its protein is CASSWVAGTGVNEQFF.

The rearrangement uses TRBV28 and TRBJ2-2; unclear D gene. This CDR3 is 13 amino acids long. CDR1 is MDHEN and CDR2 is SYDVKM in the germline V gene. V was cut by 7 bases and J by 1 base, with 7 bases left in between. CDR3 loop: CASTRLNTGELFF. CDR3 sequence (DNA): TGTGCCAGCACCCGATTGAACACCGGGGAGCTGTTTTTT.

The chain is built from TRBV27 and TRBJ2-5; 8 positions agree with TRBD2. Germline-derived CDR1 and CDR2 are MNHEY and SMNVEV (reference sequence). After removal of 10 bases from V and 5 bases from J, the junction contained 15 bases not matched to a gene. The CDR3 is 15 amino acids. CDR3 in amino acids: CATRTSRVGMETQYF. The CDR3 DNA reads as TGTGCCACCAGGACTAGCCGAGTCGGTATGGAGACCCAGTACTTC.

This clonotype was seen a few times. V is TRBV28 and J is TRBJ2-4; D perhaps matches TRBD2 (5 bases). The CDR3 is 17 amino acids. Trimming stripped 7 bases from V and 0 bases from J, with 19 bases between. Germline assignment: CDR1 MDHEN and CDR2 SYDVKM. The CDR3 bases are TGTGCCAGCAAAGGTTTAGAGGGTAATATAGCCAAAAACATTCAGTACTTC. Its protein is CASKGLEGNIAKNIQYF.

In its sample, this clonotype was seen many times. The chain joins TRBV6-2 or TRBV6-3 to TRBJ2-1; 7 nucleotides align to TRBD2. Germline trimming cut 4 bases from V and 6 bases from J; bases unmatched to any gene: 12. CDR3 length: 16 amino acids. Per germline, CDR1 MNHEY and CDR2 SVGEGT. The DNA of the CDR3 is TGTGCCAGCAGTTCTCCAGCCAGCGGGGTTAGCAATGAGCAGTTCTTC. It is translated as CASSSPASGVSNEQFF.

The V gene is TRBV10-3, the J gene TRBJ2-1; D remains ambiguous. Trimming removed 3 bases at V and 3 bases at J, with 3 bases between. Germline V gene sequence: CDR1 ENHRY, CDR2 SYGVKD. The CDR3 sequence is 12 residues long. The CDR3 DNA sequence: TGTGCCATCAGTGAAAACTACAATGAGCAGTTCTTC. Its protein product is CAISENYNEQFF.

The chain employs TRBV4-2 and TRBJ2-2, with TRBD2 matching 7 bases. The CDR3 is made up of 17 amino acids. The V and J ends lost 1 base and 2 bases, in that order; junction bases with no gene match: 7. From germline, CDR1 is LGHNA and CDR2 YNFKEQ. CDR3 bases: TGTGCCAGCAGCCAAGCTCTCCGGGAGGCAAACACCGGGGAGCTGTTTTTT. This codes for CASSQALREANTGELFF.

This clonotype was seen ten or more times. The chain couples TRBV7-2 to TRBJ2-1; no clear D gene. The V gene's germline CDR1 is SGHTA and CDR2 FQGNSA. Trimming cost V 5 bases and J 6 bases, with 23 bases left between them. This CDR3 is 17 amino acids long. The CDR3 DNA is TGTGCCAGCAGCCCGCGTAGGACCCGGCGTCCGTTCAATGAGCAGTTCTTC. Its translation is CASSPRRTRRPFNEQFF. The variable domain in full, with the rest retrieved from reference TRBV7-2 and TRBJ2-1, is GAGVSQSPSNKVTEKGKDVELRCDPISGHTALYWYRQSLGQGLEFLIYFQGNSAPDKSGLPSDRFSAERTGGSVSTLTIQRTQQEDSAVYLCASSPRRTRRPFNEQFFGPGTRLTVL.

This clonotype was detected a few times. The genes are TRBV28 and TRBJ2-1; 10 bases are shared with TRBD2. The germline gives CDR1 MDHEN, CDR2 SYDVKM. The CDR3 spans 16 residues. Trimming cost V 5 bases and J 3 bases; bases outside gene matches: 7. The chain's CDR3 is CASSTPPSGSYNEQFF. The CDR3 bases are TGTGCCAGCAGTACACCACCTAGCGGGAGCTACAATGAGCAGTTCTTC.

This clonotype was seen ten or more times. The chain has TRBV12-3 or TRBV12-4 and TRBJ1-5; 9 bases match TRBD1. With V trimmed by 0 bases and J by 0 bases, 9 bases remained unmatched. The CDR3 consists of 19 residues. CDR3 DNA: TGTGCCAGCAGTTTAGCGTTGGGACAGGGTGGATATAGCAATCAGCCCCAGCATTTT. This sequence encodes CASSLALGQGGYSNQPQHF.

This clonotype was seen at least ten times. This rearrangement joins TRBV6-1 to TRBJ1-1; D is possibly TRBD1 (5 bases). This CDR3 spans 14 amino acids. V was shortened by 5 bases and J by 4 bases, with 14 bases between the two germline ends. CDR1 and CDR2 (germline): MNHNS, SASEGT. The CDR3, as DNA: TGTGCCAGCAGTTATCAGGGCGGCGGCACTGAAGCTTTCTTT. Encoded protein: CASSYQGGGTEAFF.

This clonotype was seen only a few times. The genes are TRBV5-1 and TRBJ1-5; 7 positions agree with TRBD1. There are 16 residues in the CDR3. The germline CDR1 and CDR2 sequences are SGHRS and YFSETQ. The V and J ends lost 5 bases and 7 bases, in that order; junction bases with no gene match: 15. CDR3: CASRVDGTVEEQPQHF. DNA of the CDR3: TGCGCCAGCAGGGTGGATGGGACAGTCGAGGAACAGCCCCAGCATTTT.

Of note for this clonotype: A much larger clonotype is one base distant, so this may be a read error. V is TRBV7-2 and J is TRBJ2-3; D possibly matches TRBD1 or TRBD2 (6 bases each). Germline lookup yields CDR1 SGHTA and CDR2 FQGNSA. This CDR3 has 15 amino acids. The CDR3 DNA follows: TGTGCCAGCAGCTGGGGGGCTGCTAGCACAGATACGGAGTATTTT. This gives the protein CASSWGAASTDTEYF.

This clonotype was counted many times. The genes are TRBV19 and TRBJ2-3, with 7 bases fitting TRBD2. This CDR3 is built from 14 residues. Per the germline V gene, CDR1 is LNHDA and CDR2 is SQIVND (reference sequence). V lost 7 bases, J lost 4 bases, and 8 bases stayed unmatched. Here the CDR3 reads CASTREGRSDTQYF. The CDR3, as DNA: TGTGCCAGTACAAGGGAGGGCCGGTCAGATACGCAGTATTTT.

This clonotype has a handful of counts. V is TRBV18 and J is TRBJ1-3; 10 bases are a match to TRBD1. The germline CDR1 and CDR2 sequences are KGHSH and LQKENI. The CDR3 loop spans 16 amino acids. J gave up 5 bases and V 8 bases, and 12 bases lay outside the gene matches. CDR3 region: CASTRLGQGMRNTIYF. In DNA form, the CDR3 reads TGTGCCAGCACCCGCCTGGGACAGGGGATGAGAAACACCATATATTTT.